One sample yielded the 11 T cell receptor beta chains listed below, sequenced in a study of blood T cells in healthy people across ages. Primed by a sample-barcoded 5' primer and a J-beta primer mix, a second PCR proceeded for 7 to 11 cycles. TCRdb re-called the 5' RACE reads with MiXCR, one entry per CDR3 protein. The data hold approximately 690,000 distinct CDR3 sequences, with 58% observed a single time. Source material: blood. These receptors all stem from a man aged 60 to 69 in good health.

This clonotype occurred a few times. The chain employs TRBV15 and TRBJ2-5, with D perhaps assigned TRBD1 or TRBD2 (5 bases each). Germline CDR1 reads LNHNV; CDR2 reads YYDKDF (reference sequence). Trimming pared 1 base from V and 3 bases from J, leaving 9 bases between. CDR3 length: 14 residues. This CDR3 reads CATSRGDGEETQYF. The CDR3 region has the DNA TGTGCCACCAGCAGAGGGGACGGGGAAGAGACCCAGTACTTC.

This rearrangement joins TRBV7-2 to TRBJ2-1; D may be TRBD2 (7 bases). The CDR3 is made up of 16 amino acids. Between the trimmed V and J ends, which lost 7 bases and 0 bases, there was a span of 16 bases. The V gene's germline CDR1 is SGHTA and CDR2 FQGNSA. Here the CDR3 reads CASNPGGGGSYNEQFF. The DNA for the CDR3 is TGTGCCAGCAACCCCGGAGGGGGGGGCTCCTACAATGAGCAGTTCTTC. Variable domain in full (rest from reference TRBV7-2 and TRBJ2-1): GAGVSQSPSNKVTEKGKDVELRCDPISGHTALYWYRQSLGQGLEFLIYFQGNSAPDKSGLPSDRFSAERTGGSVSTLTIQRTQQEDSAVYLCASNPGGGGSYNEQFFGPGTRLTVL.

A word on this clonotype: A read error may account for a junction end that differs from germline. CDR3 bases: TGTGTCATCAGTGAGGGGTGGGATTCACCCCTCCACTTT. Amino acids: CVISEGWDSPLHF. The chain carries TRBV10-3 and TRBJ1-6; possibly TRBD1 for D (5 bases). There are 13 residues in the CDR3. Germline V gene lookup returns CDR1 ENHRY and CDR2 SYGVKD.

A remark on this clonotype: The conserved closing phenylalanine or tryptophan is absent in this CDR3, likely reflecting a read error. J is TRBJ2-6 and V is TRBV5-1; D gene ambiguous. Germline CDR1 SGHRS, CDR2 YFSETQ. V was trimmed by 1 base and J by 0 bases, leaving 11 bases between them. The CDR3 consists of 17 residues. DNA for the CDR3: TGCGCCAGCAGCTTGAGCCAGTGGCACTCTGGGGCCAACGTCCTGACTTTA. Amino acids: CASSLSQWHSGANVLTL.

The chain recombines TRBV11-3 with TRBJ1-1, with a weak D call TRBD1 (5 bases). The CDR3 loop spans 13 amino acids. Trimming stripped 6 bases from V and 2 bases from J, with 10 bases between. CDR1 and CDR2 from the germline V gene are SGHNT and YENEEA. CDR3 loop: CASSQQGNTEAFF. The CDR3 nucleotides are TGTGCCAGCAGTCAGCAGGGTAACACTGAAGCTTTCTTT.

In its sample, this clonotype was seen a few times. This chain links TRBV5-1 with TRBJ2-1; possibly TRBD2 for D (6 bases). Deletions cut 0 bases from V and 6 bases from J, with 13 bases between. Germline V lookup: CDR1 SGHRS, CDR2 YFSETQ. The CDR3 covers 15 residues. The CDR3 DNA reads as TGCGCCAGCAGCTTGGCCAGGGTCGGGGGCAATGAGCAGTTCTTC. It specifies CASSLARVGGNEQFF.

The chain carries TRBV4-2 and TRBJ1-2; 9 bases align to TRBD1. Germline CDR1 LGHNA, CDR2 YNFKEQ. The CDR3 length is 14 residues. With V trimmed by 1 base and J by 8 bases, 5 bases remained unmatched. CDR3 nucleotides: TGTGCCAGCAGCCAAGGGACAGGGGAAGCGGGCTACACCTTC. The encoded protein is CASSQGTGEAGYTF.

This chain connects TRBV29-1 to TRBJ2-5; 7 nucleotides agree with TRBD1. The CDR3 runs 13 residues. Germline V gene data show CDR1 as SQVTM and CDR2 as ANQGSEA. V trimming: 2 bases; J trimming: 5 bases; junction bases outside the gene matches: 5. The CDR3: CSVETGARETQYF. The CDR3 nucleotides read TGCAGCGTTGAAACAGGGGCACGTGAGACCCAGTACTTC.

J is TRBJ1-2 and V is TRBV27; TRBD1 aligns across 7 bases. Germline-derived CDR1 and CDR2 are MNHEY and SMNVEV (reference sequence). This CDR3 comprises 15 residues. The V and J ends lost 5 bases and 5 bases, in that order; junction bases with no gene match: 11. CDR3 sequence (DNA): TGTGCCAGCAGTAATCTTGCCGGGACAGCTTATGGCTACACCTTC. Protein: CASSNLAGTAYGYTF.

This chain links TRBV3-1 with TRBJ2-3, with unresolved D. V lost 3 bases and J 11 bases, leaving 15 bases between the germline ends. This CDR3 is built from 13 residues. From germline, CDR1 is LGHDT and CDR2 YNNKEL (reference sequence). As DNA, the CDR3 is TGTGCCAGCAGCCATCCAGACCCTCCGGTGCAGTATTTT. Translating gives CASSHPDPPVQYF.

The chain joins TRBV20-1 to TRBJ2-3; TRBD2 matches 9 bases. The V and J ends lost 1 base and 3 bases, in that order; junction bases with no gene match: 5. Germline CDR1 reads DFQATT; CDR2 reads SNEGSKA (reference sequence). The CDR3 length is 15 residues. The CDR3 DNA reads TGCAGTGCTAGAGTAGCTAGCGGGGCGACAGATACGCAGTATTTT. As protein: CSARVASGATDTQYF.